This T cell receptor beta chain was recorded in a study of shared clonotypes between healthy human individuals. Germline CDR1 MNHNY, CDR2 SVGAGI (reference sequence). Trimming took off 6 bases at V and 6 bases at J, with 15 bases between the two ends. This CDR3 has 14 residues. This clone came up a few times. Some clones are missing from TCRdb's copy, which holds only in-frame ones; the method was immunoSEQ multiplex PCR. The repertoire holds about 2.4 million clones, with 80% to 95% as singletons. The sequenced sample consisted of naive CD4+ T cells from PBMCs. The subset here: CD45RA+ positively selected. The clonotype comes from a man aged 18 to 30 in good health. Some clones in this sample may be carry-over from other donors' samples. The chain has TRBV6-6 and TRBJ1-5, with D possibly TRBD1 on 5 matching bases. CDR3 DNA: TGTGCCAGCAGGGCAGGGACTGGATTTCAGCCCCAGCATTTT. Amino acid sequence: CASRAGTGFQPQHF.